The 25 T cell receptor beta chains below were found in one sample sequenced in a study of shared clonotypes between healthy human individuals. Sequencing was performed with immunoSEQ multiplex PCR; in TCRdb, only in-frame clones are kept and a portion is missing. The sample records under 1,900,000 clones, approximately 98.5% being singletons. Input material: naive CD4+ T cells sorted from blood. Subset noted: CD45RA+ positively selected. Source of these receptors: a man aged 30 to 45 in good health.

The V call is TRBV21-1, the J call TRBJ2-7. TRBV21-1 is classified as a pseudogene. The CDR3 sequence is 14 residues long. CDR3 bases: TGTGCCAGCACATACCGGGACGTAAAATACGAGCAGTACTTC. Translation gives CASTYRDVKYEQYF.

This clone appeared once. The rearrangement links TRBV5-1 to TRBJ2-3; 7 bases are a match to TRBD2. The CDR3 has 16 amino acids. Germline V gives CDR1 SGHRS, CDR2 YFSETQ. The ends lost 1 base at V and 3 bases at J; junction bases unmatched: 8. This CDR3 is CASSLLAGAGTDTQYF. The CDR3 DNA reads as TGCGCCAGCAGCTTGCTGGCGGGAGCAGGGACAGATACGCAGTATTTT.

This chain connects TRBV5-1 to TRBJ2-7, with D maybe TRBD2 (6 bases). The germline V gene has CDR1 SGHRS and CDR2 YFSETQ. Trimming removed 0 bases at V and 3 bases at J, with 16 bases between. The CDR3 has 16 residues. CDR3 region: CASSLALAVGGYEQYF. CDR3 nucleotide sequence: TGCGCCAGCAGCTTGGCCCTCGCAGTGGGAGGCTACGAGCAGTACTTC.

The genes are TRBV20-1 and TRBJ2-7; tentatively, D is TRBD1 or TRBD2 (5 bases each). Per germline, CDR1 DFQATT and CDR2 SNEGSKA (reference sequence). The V and J ends lost 5 bases and 9 bases respectively, with 11 bases between them. The CDR3 consists of 10 residues. Here the CDR3 DNA reads TGCAGTGCTTACGGGGCGACGCAGTACTTC. Its protein is CSAYGATQYF.

This chain links TRBV18 with TRBJ2-7, with TRBD1 matching 7 bases. The CDR3 covers 19 residues. The V gene's germline CDR1 is KGHSH and CDR2 LQKENI. The ends lost 0 bases at V and 1 base at J; junction bases unmatched: 15. CDR3 region: CASSPPPSGGSRGSYEQYF. The CDR3, as DNA: TGTGCCAGCTCACCACCTCCTTCAGGGGGTTCGAGGGGGTCCTACGAGCAGTACTTC.

The rearrangement links TRBV6-1 to TRBJ2-2; D might be TRBD2 (6 bases). This CDR3 contains 17 residues. CDR1 is MNHNS, CDR2 SASEGT, per germline. Trimming stripped 4 bases from V and 0 bases from J, with 15 bases between. This chain's CDR3 is CASSGAGWGANTGELFF. The CDR3 DNA follows: TGTGCCAGCAGTGGAGCCGGCTGGGGGGCGAACACCGGGGAGCTGTTTTTT.

Comments on this clone: Other DNA sequences in this sample translate to the same CDR3. The rearrangement links TRBV27 to TRBJ2-7; D gene uncertain. CDR3 size: 13 residues. Trimming took off 3 bases at V and 0 bases at J, with 6 bases between the two ends. Germline loops: CDR1 MNHEY, CDR2 SMNVEV (reference sequence). CDR3 protein: CASSLTDSYEQYF. The CDR3 nucleotides are TGTGCCAGCAGTTTGACTGACTCCTACGAGCAGTACTTC.

The gene calls are TRBV6-1 and TRBJ1-4; D perhaps matches TRBD1 (6 bases). The CDR3 covers 15 residues. Germline lookup yields CDR1 MNHNS and CDR2 SASEGT. Trimming cost V 3 bases and J 2 bases, with 10 bases left between them. CDR3 sequence reads: CASSDLRGTNEKLFF. CDR3 nucleotides: TGTGCCAGCAGTGACCTGAGGGGGACTAATGAAAAACTGTTTTTT.

The chain couples TRBV18 to TRBJ2-7; no definite D call. The CDR3 extends over 14 amino acids. Germline CDR1 KGHSH, CDR2 LQKENI. V lost 2 bases, J lost 3 bases, and 11 bases lay in between. CDR3 bases: TGTGCCAGCTCACCAGCATTAGCTTACTACGAGCAGTACTTC. Amino acids: CASSPALAYYEQYF.

The chain couples TRBV6-1 to TRBJ2-7; D unclear. Germline CDR1 and CDR2: MNHNS and SASEGT. The CDR3 spans 13 residues. With 0 bases removed from V and 5 bases from J, the gap between germline ends came to 8 bases. CDR3 in DNA: TGTGCCAGCAGTGAAGCACTGAGCAACGAGCAGTACTTC. Translation gives CASSEALSNEQYF.

V and J are TRBV5-1 and TRBJ1-1; D remains ambiguous. In germline, CDR1 is SGHRS, CDR2 YFSETQ. This CDR3 is built from 13 residues. V was clipped by 4 bases and J by 5 bases, with 12 bases between them. Written as DNA, the CDR3 is TGCGCCAGCAGCCGTAGCCCTCAGACTGAAGCTTTCTTT. It specifies CASSRSPQTEAFF.

The gene calls are TRBV11-2 and TRBJ2-1; D perhaps matches TRBD1 (6 bases). Germline CDR1 and CDR2: SGHAT and FQNNGV. Trimming took 3 bases from V and 5 from J, leaving 11 bases between them. The CDR3 sequence is 14 residues long. CDR3 protein: CASSFATGNNEQFF. For the CDR3, the DNA is TGTGCCAGCAGCTTCGCTACAGGGAACAATGAGCAGTTCTTC.

The rearrangement links TRBV6-1 to TRBJ2-7; D is uncertain. Trimming removed 7 bases at V and 6 bases at J, with 10 bases between. CDR1 and CDR2 (germline): MNHNS, SASEGT. This CDR3 contains 11 residues. The CDR3 reads CASKATGEQYF. The DNA of the CDR3 is TGTGCCAGCAAGGCTACTGGCGAGCAGTACTTC.

A remark on this clone: In the same sample, other DNA sequences code for this CDR3. This chain links TRBV29-1 with TRBJ2-3, with a tentative D call TRBD2 (5 bases). CDR3 length: 13 amino acids. The germline gives CDR1 SQVTM, CDR2 ANQGSEA. Trimming pared 4 bases from V and 1 base from J, leaving 9 bases between. The CDR3 protein is CSVVVGGTDTQYF. CDR3 nucleotide sequence: TGCAGCGTTGTTGTGGGAGGCACAGATACGCAGTATTTT.

The genes are TRBV10-3 and TRBJ1-2, with D possibly matching TRBD1 (6 bases). V was cut by 4 bases and J by 10 bases, with 16 bases left in between. CDR3 length: 13 residues. Germline V CDR1 and CDR2: ENHRY, SYGVKD. CDR3 sequence (DNA): TGTGCCATCAGTGGGACGGACAGTCGCTACTACACCTTC. Residues: CAISGTDSRYYTF.

The genes are TRBV28 and TRBJ2-1; possibly TRBD2 for D (6 bases). V was cut by 5 bases and J by 9 bases, with 11 bases left in between. This CDR3 is built from 12 residues. Germline CDR1 MDHEN, CDR2 SYDVKM. CDR3 in amino acids: CASSGLFGEQFF. The DNA for the CDR3 is TGTGCCAGCAGTGGACTATTTGGTGAGCAGTTCTTC.

Comments on this clone: One junction end disagrees with the germline gene, perhaps due to a read error. The J gene is TRBJ2-7, the V gene TRBV7-2; 9 bases are a match to TRBD1. Germline loops: CDR1 SGHTA, CDR2 FQGNSA. This CDR3 contains 13 residues. CDR3 residues: CASHPLIGTGLFF. CDR3 coding DNA: TGTGCCAGCCATCCTTTGATCGGGACAGGGTTGTTCTTC.

The rearrangement links TRBV9 to TRBJ2-1, with D unresolved. With 0 bases removed from V and 8 bases from J, the gap between germline ends came to 12 bases. The V gene's germline CDR1 is SGDLS and CDR2 YYNGEE. This CDR3 contains 14 residues. CDR3 coding DNA: TGTGCCAGCAGCGTAGCTACTTTGGGGTATGAGCAGTTCTTC. This translates into CASSVATLGYEQFF.

Concerning this clone: One end of the junction fails to match germline, which may point to a read error. The CDR3 region is CASSDSLGRTEAFF. The CDR3 DNA reads TGTGCCAGCAGTGACTCTTTGGGCAGGACTGAAGCTTTCTTT. This sequence joins TRBV6-5 and TRBJ1-1; no reliable D call. The CDR3 is 14 residues long. The germline gives CDR1 MNHEY, CDR2 SVGAGI.

This chain uses TRBV28 with TRBJ2-1, with TRBD2 as a possible D gene (5 bases). The V gene lost 3 bases and the J gene lost 5 bases, with 11 bases spanning the gap. Germline loops: CDR1 MDHEN, CDR2 SYDVKM. There are 14 residues in the CDR3. CDR3: CASSLSLEDNEQFF. DNA for the CDR3: TGTGCCAGCAGTTTGTCACTAGAAGACAATGAGCAGTTCTTC.

V is TRBV19 and J is TRBJ1-2; 7 bases line up with TRBD1. The CDR3 has 15 amino acids. The germline V gene has CDR1 LNHDA and CDR2 SQIVND (reference sequence). After removal of 0 bases from V and 5 bases from J, the junction contained 6 bases not matched to a gene. The CDR3 nucleotides read TGTGCCAGTAGTATAGACCCCGCAGGGGGTTATGGCTACACCTTC. Translation gives CASSIDPAGGYGYTF.

V and J are TRBV7-9 and TRBJ2-1, with a possible D match to TRBD2 (5 bases). The V gene lost 6 bases and the J gene lost 6 bases, with 18 bases spanning the gap. CDR3 length equals 15 residues. Germline V gene lookup returns CDR1 SEHNR and CDR2 FQNEAQ (reference sequence). Here the CDR3 reads CASSLSGGPLNEQFF. CDR3 bases: TGTGCCAGCAGTCTGAGCGGAGGCCCCCTCAATGAGCAGTTCTTC.

The chain is built from TRBV19 and TRBJ2-3; D is unclear. The CDR3 contains 15 residues. Germline CDR1 and CDR2: LNHDA and SQIVND (reference sequence). The V gene lost 3 bases and the J gene lost 3 bases, with 13 bases spanning the gap. CDR3 in amino acids: CASSIRRQGTDTQYF. In DNA, the CDR3 is TGTGCCAGTAGTATCCGACGCCAAGGAACAGATACGCAGTATTTT.

This chain uses TRBV7-2 with TRBJ1-2; D might be TRBD1 (5 bases). The CDR3 length is 15 residues. V was cut by 5 bases and J by 5 bases, with 18 bases left in between. Germline assignment: CDR1 SGHTA and CDR2 FQGNSA. In DNA, the CDR3 is TGTGCCAGCAGCCCCGGACACACCGCTCGATATGGCTACACCTTC. Amino acids: CASSPGHTARYGYTF.

The chain combines TRBV5-5 with TRBJ2-7; 10 bases match TRBD2. Germline CDR1 SGHKS, CDR2 YYEKEE (reference sequence). V was pared by 4 bases and J by 1 base, with 5 bases of the junction left unmatched. This CDR3 region has 15 residues. Here the CDR3 reads CASSAGLAQSYEQYF. The CDR3 DNA is TGTGCCAGCAGCGCGGGACTAGCGCAGTCCTACGAGCAGTACTTC.